The clone carrying this T cell receptor beta chain was detected ten times or more. This record comes from a study of T-cell reconstitution after alpha-beta-depleted transplantation in children. Germline V gives CDR1 SQVTM, CDR2 ANQGSEA. The CDR3 is 13 residues long. With V trimmed by 4 bases and J by 2 bases, 4 bases remained unmatched. Preparation of the TCRbeta library used unique molecular identifiers. TCRdb re-derived calls from the PCR reads in MiXCR, one entry per CDR3 protein. The repertoire includes 75,000 to 100,000 distinct CDR3 sequences, about 8% of them detected once, and 5.5% to 8.5% sits in the top ten.

The chain carries TRBV29-1 and TRBJ2-7; TRBD1 matches at 8 bases. This receptor was taken from a human donor who donated a stem cell graft to a child with congenital amegakaryocytic thrombocytopenia. Sequenced here: PBMCs from the stem cell graft donor, sampled from the stem cell graft. CDR3 nucleotides: TGCAGCGTTGTAGTACAGGGGGCCTACGAGCAGTACTTC. It yields the protein CSVVVQGAYEQYF.